These 3 T cell receptor beta chains were all obtained from the same sample, sequenced in a study of T cell repertoires in cytomegalovirus infection. For these receptors, no antigen is known. TCRdb itself ran the reads through MiXCR, one entry per CDR3 protein. Of under 90,000 distinct CDR3 sequences listed, approximately 45% are singletons. Specimen: CD8+ T cells from cultured PBMCs, collected from culture after CMV antigen stimulation. The receptors stem from a human donor in good health (CMV status not recorded). Some clones in this sample may be carry-over from other donors' samples.

The V and J genes are TRBV10-2 and TRBJ2-7; D gene unclear. The CDR3 has 13 amino acids. Germline loops: CDR1 WSHSY, CDR2 SAAADI. Deletions cut 5 bases from V and 2 bases from J, with 10 bases between. CDR3 nucleotides: TGCGCCAGCAGTCGACCGACGACCTACGAGCAGTACTTC. It specifies CASSRPTTYEQYF.

The V gene is TRBV7-2, the J gene TRBJ2-3; D assignment may be TRBD1 or TRBD2 (6 bases each). V dropped 7 bases and J dropped 4 bases, with 15 bases sitting between them. This CDR3 has 14 amino acids. In germline, CDR1 is SGHTA, CDR2 FQGNSA. For the CDR3, the DNA is TGTGCCAGCAACATAGGGGGGCGTGCAGATACGCAGTATTTT. This codes for CASNIGGRADTQYF.

V gene TRBV19 combines with J gene TRBJ2-6; unclear D gene. There are 14 residues in the CDR3. V lost 3 bases to trimming and J lost 5 bases, with 8 bases between them. Germline CDR1 and CDR2: LNHDA and SQIVND (reference sequence). The CDR3 nucleotides are TGTGCCAGTAGTATGACTCCCAGGGCCAACGTCCTGACTTTC. Amino acids: CASSMTPRANVLTF. The complete variable domain, with remaining parts taken from reference TRBV19 and TRBJ2-6, reads DGGITQSPKYLFRKEGQNVTLSCEQNLNHDAMYWYRQDPGQGLRLIYYSQIVNDFQKGDIAEGYSVSREKKESFPLTVTSAQKNPTAFYLCASSMTPRANVLTFGAGSRLTVL.